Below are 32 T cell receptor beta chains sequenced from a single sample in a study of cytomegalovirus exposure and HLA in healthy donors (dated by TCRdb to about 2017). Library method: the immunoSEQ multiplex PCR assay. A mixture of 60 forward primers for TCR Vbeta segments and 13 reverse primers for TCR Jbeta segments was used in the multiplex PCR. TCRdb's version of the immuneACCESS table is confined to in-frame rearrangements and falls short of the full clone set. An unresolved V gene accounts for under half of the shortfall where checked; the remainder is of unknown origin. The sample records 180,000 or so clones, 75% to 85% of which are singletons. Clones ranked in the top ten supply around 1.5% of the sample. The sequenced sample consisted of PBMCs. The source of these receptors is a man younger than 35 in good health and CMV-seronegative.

CDR3 bases: TGTGCCAGCTCACCAAACTGGGGCGATGGCTACACCTTC. It encodes CASSPNWGDGYTF. The genes are TRBV18 and TRBJ1-2, with D maybe TRBD1 (5 bases). This CDR3 region has 13 residues. The germline V gene has CDR1 KGHSH and CDR2 LQKENI. Trimming stripped 2 bases from V and 6 bases from J, with 10 bases between. The complete variable domain, with remaining parts taken from reference TRBV18 and TRBJ1-2, reads NAGVMQNPRHLVRRRGQEARLRCSPMKGHSHVYWYRQLPEEGLKFMVYLQKENIIDESGMPKERFSAEFPKEGPSILRIQQVVRGDSAAYFCASSPNWGDGYTFGSGTRLTVV.

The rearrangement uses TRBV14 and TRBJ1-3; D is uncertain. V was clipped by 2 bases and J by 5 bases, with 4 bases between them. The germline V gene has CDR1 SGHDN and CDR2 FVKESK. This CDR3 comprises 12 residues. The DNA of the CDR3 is TGTGCCAGCAGCCAAAGCAGAAACACCATATATTTT. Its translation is CASSQSRNTIYF.

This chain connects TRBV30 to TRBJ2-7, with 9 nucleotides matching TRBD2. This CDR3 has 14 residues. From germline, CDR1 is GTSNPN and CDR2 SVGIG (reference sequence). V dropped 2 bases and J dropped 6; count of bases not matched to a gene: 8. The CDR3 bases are TGTGCCTGGAGTCGGGGCGGGAGGGCCTCCGAGCAGTACTTC. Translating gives CAWSRGGRASEQYF.

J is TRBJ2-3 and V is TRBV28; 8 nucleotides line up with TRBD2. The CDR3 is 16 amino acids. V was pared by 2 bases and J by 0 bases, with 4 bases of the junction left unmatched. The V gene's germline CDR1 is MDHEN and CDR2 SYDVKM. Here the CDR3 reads CASSLVRGASTDTQYF. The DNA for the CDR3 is TGTGCCAGCAGTTTAGTGCGGGGGGCAAGCACAGATACGCAGTATTTT.

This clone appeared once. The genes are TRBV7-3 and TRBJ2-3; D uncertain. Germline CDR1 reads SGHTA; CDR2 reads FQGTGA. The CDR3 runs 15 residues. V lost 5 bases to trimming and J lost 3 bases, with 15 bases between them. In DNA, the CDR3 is TGTGCCAGCAGCCTACGCCTATTAGCTACAGATACGCAGTATTTT. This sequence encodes CASSLRLLATDTQYF.

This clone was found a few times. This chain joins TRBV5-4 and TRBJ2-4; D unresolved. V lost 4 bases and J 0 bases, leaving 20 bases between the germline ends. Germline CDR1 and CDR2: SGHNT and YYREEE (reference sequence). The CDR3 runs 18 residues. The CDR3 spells CASSHRIWSLLAKNIQYF. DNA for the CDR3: TGTGCCAGCAGCCACAGAATCTGGTCCCTACTAGCCAAAAACATTCAGTACTTC.

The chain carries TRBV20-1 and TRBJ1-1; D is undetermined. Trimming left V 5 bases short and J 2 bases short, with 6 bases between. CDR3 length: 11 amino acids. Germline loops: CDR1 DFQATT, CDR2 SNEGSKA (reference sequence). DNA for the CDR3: TGCAGTGCTCCGGTTAACACTGAAGCTTTCTTT. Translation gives CSAPVNTEAFF.

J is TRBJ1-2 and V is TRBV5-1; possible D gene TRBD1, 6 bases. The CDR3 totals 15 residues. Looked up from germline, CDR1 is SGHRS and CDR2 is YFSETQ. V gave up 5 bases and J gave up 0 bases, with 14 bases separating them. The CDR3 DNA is TGCGCCAGCAGACTCAGACAGGCTGCTAACTATGGCTACACCTTC. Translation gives CASRLRQAANYGYTF.

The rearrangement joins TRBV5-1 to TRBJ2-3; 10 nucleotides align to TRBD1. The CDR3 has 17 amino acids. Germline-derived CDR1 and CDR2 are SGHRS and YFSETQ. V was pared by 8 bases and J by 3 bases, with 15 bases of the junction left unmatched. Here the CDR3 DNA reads TGCGCCAGTGTTCAGGGGACAGGGGCGATAAAGACAGATACGCAGTATTTT. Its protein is CASVQGTGAIKTDTQYF.

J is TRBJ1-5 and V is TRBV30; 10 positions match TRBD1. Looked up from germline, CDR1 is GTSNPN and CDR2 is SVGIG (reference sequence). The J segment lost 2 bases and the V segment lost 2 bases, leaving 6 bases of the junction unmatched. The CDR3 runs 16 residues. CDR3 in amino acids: CAWSRQGASGNQPQHF. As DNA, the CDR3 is TGTGCCTGGAGTCGACAGGGGGCGTCTGGCAATCAGCCCCAGCATTTT.

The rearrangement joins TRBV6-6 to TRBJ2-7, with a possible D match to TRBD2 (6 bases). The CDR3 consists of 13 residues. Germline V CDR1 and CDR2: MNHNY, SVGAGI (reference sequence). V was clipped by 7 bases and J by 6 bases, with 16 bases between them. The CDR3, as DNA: TGTGCCAGCACTGGGGAGGTGGGGGGCGAGCAGTACTTC. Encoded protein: CASTGEVGGEQYF.

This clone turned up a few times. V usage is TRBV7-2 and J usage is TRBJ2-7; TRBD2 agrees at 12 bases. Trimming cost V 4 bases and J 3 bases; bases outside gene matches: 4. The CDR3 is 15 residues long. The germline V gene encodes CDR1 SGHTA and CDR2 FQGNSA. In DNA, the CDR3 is TGTGCCAGCAGCTCTCGGACTAGCGGGGTCTACGAGCAGTACTTC. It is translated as CASSSRTSGVYEQYF.

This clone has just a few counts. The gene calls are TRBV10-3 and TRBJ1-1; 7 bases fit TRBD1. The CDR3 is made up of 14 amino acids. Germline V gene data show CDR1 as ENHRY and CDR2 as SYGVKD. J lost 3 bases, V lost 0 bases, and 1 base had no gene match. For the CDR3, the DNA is TGTGCCATCAGTGAGTCGACAGGGTACACTGAAGCTTTCTTT. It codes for CAISESTGYTEAFF.

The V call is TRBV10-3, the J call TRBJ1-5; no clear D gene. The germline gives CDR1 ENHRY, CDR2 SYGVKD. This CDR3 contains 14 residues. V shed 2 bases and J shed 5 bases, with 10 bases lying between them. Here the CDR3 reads CAISEPAADQPQHF. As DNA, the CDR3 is TGTGCCATCAGTGAGCCGGCGGCGGATCAGCCCCAGCATTTT.

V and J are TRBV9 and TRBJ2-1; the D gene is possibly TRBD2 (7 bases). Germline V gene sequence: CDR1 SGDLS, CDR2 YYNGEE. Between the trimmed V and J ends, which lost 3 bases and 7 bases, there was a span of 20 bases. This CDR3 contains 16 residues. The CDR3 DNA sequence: TGTGCCAGCAGCGGCTGGGGGGGGGCCCGGGCGAATGAGCAGTTCTTC. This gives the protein CASSGWGGARANEQFF.

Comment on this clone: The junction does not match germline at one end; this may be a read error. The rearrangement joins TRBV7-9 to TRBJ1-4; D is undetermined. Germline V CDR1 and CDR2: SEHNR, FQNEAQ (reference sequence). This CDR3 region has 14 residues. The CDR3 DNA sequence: TGTTCCAGCAGTATTTTCGGGGAGAATGAAAAACTGTTTTTT. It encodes CSSSIFGENEKLFF.

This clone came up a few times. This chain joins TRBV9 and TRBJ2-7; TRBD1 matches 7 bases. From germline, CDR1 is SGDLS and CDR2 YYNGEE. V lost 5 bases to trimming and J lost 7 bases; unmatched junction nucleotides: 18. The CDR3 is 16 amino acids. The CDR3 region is CASSDSDRPSAQEQYF. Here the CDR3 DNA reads TGTGCCAGCAGTGATTCGGACAGGCCCTCGGCCCAAGAGCAGTACTTC.

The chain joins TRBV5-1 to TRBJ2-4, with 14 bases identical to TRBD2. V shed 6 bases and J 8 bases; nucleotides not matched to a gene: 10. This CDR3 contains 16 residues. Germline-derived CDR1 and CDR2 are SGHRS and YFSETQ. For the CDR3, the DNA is TGCGCCAGCACTCCTGAGACTAGCGGGGGGGCGGACATTCAGTACTTC. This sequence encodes CASTPETSGGADIQYF.

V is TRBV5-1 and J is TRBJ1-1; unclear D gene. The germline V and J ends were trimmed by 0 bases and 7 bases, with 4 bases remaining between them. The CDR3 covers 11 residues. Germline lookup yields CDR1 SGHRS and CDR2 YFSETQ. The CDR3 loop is CASSLEREAFF. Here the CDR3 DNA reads TGCGCCAGCAGCTTGGAGCGTGAAGCTTTCTTT.

CDR3 DNA: TGTGCCAGCTCACCAGCCGGGATCGGCGTCCACTATGGCTACACCTTC. The encoded protein is CASSPAGIGVHYGYTF. V and J are TRBV18 and TRBJ1-2; D not certain. There are 16 residues in the CDR3. CDR1 is KGHSH and CDR2 is LQKENI in the germline V gene. The V gene lost 2 bases and the J gene lost 3 bases, with 16 bases spanning the gap.

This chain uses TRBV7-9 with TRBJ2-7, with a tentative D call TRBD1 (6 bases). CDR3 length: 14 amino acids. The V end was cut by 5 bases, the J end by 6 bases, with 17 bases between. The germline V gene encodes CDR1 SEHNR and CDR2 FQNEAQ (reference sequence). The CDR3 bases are TGTGCCAGCAGCGGACAGTCGGACAGCTCCGAGCAGTACTTC. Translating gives CASSGQSDSSEQYF. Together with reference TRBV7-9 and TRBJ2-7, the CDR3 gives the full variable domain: DTGVSQNPRHKITKRGQNVTFRCDPISEHNRLYWYRQTLGQGPEFLTYFQNEAQLEKSRLLSDRFSAERPKGSFSTLEIQRTEQGDSAMYLCASSGQSDSSEQYFGPGTRLTVT.

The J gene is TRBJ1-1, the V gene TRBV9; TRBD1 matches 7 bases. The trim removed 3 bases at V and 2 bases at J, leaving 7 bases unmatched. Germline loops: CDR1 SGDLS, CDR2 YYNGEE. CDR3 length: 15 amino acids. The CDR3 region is CASSALQGPNTEAFF. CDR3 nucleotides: TGTGCCAGCAGCGCTCTACAGGGGCCAAACACTGAAGCTTTCTTT.

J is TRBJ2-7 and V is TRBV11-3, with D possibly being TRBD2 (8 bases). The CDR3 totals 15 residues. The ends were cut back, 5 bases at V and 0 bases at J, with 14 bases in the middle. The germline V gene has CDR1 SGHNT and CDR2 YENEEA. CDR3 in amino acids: CASSLSGTDSYEQYF. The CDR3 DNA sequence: TGTGCCAGCAGCCTTAGCGGGACAGACTCCTACGAGCAGTACTTC.

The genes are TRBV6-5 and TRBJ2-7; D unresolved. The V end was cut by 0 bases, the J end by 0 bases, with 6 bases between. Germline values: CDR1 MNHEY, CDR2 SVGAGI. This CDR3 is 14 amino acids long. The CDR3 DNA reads TGTGCCAGCAGTTACTCGAGACTCTCCTACGAGCAGTACTTC. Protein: CASSYSRLSYEQYF.

DNA for the CDR3: TGTGCCAGCAGCTTAGACGGGACCGGGGAGCTGTTTTTT. Translating it yields CASSLDGTGELFF. The rearrangement links TRBV7-9 to TRBJ2-2; D remains unclear. This CDR3 is 13 amino acids long. Germline-derived CDR1 and CDR2 are SEHNR and FQNEAQ (reference sequence). The V end lost 1 base, the J end lost 5 bases, and 5 bases lay between the germline ends.

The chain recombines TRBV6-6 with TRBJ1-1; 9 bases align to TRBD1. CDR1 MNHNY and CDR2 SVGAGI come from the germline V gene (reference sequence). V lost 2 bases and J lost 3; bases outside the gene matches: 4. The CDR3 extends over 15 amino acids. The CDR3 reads CASSYTDRGDTEAFF. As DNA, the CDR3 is TGTGCCAGCAGTTACACGGACAGGGGCGACACTGAAGCTTTCTTT.

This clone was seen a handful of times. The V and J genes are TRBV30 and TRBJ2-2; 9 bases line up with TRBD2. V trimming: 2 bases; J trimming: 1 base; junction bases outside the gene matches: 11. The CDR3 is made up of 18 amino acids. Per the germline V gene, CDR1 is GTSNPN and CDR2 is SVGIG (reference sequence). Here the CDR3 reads CAWSPWRGGRRNTGELFF. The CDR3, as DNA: TGTGCCTGGAGTCCGTGGCGGGGGGGGCGTCGGAACACCGGGGAGCTGTTTTTT.

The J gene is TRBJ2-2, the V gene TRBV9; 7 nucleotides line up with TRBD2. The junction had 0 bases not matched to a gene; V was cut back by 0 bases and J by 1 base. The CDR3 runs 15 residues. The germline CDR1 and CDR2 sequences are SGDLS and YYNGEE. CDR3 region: CASSVASGNTGELFF. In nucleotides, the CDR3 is TGTGCCAGCAGCGTAGCTAGCGGGAACACCGGGGAGCTGTTTTTT.

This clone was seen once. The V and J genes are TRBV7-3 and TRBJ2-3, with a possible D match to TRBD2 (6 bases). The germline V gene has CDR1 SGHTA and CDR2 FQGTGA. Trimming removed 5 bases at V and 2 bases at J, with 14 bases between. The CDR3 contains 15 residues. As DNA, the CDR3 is TGTGCCAGCAGCCCCGGGACTTCCTTCACAGATACGCAGTATTTT. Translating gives CASSPGTSFTDTQYF.

The CDR3 sequence: CAAGETEGYEQYF. The CDR3 DNA reads TGTGCCGCCGGGGAGACCGAGGGATACGAGCAGTACTTC. The chain carries TRBV10-3 and TRBJ2-7; a weak D match, TRBD2 (5 bases). Trimming stripped 11 bases from V and 4 bases from J, with 18 bases between. The CDR3 length is 13 residues. Per the germline V gene, CDR1 is ENHRY and CDR2 is SYGVKD.

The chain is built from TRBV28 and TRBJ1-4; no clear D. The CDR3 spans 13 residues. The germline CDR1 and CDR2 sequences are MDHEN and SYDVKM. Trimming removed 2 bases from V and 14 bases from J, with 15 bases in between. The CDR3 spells CASSLNFPRSLFF. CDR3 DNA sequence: TGTGCCAGCAGTTTAAACTTCCCGAGAAGCCTGTTTTTT.

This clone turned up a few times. The CDR3 here is CASSQDRNTEAFF. For the CDR3, the DNA is TGTGCCAGTAGCCAGGACAGGAACACTGAAGCTTTCTTT. The chain joins TRBV19 to TRBJ1-1; maybe TRBD1 (6 bases). CDR1 and CDR2 from the germline V gene are LNHDA and SQIVND (reference sequence). V lost 6 bases and J 1 base, leaving 9 bases between the germline ends. CDR3 size: 13 residues.